This TCR beta chain derives from a study of blood T cell repertoires in COVID-19 (dated by TCRdb to about 2020). About the full investigation: Samples from collaborators originated in the United States, Italy and Spain and spanned both the acute and convalescent phases of COVID-19. A de-identified subject ID, COVID-19 status, age in years and sex were almost always included in the sample metadata. Where available, HLA class I and class II types were taken from metadata supplied by the sample provider and were not determined by assay-based typing. Samples were obtained from the ongoing ImmuneRACE study (first 160 participants) and from over 1,000 subjects provided by 6 global collaborators. A freely available public database, intended as a resource for researchers studying the immune response to SARS-CoV-2, is where the repertoires were released. The material from the prospective study consisted of cDNA or gDNA derived from T cells, B-cell-depleted T cells, or PBMCs. The dataset comprised deeply sampled blood TCRbeta repertoires from subjects exposed to, actively infected with, or recovered from COVID-19.

Details on this clone: Its antigen specificity is not known. No clone much larger than this one lies a single base away; base qualities are absent.

The collaborating institutions used their own protocols to collect whole blood in K2EDTA tubes. For TCRbeta analysis, collaborators shipped samples in one of three forms: frozen whole blood, isolated PBMCs, or DNA extracted from either of those sample types. The immunoSEQ Assay, a bias-controlled multiplex PCR, was used to amplify TCRbeta CDR3 regions from genomic DNA. The paper's processing steps were these. The number of nucleated cells in each sample was estimated by amplification of reference gene primers within the assay. To quantify the absolute abundance of each unique TCRbeta CDR3 rearrangement, sequence reads were collapsed and filtered. For each sample, productive Simpson clonality was calculated by taking the square root of Simpson's diversity index across productive rearrangements. TCRdb mirrors the immuneACCESS table, restricted to in-frame sequences. Some clones are absent from its copies; in checked studies, under half trace to an unresolved V gene, and the reason for the others is unknown. V and J calls and clone size are copied from that table; D and trimming were computed from the DNA. This sample has some 220,000 clones in its table, and around 80% of those were observed once. Jointly, the top ten make up approximately 6.6% of the sample.

Trimming takes 5 bases off V and 9 bases off J; junction bases not matched to a gene: 8. As encoded in the germline V gene, CDR1 is ENHRY while CDR2 is SYGVKD. The CDR3 measures 15 amino acids from cysteine to phenylalanine. The read is trimmed to its CDR3 DNA, 45 bases read in frame from base 1. What the research found in general, with its limitations: Clinical and demographic metadata were provided uncurated, with the amount varying by source and participant.

The sequence links TRBV10-3 to TRBJ2-2; 11 bases in the middle match TRBD1. The receptor was isolated from a woman between 65 and 79 years old with acute or convalescent COVID-19. The sample taken for sequencing was peripheral blood. The CDR3 reads as follows: CAISRGQGAGWELFF. The nucleotide sequence reads as follows: TGTGCCATCAGTCGTGGACAGGGGGCGGGATGGGAGCTGTTTTTT.